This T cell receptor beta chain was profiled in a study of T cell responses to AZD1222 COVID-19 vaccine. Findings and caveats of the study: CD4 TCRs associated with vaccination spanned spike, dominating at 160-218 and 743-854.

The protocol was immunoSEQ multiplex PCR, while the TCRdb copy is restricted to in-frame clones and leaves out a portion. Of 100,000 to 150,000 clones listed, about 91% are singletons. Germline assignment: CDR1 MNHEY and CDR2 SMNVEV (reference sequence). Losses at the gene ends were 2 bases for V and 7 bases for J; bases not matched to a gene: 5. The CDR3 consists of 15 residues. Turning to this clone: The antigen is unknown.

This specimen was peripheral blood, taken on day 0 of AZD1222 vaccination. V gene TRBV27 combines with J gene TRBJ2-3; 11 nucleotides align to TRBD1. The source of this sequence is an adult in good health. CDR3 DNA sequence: TGTGCCAGCAGTTTAGGGGGGACAGGGGGGCATACGCAGTATTTT. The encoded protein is CASSLGGTGGHTQYF.